These 10 T cell receptor beta chains were sequenced from one sample in a study of blood T cells in healthy people across ages. For the second PCR, which ran for 7 to 11 cycles, a sample-barcoded 5' primer and a J-beta primer mix were used. One entry per CDR3 protein, called by TCRdb with MiXCR from the 5' RACE reads. The sample holds over 500,000 distinct CDR3 sequences; around 50% are singletons and the top ten take roughly 13%. Material for sequencing was blood. Every receptor here comes from a woman of 80 years or more in good health.

This clonotype was counted at least ten times. The V gene is TRBV3-1, the J gene TRBJ2-6; 7 bases align to TRBD1. The CDR3 runs 16 residues. From germline, CDR1 is LGHDT and CDR2 YNNKEL (reference sequence). The J segment lost 1 base and the V segment lost 3 bases, leaving 3 bases of the junction unmatched. The CDR3, as DNA: TGTGCCAGCAGCCAGAACAGGGGATCTGGGGCCAACGTCCTGACTTTC. Translated, it gives CASSQNRGSGANVLTF.

Only one count was recorded for this clonotype. This chain uses TRBV12-3 or TRBV12-4 with TRBJ2-5, with TRBD2 as a possible D gene (5 bases). The CDR3 runs 14 residues. The V gene lost 7 bases and the J gene lost 2 bases, with 14 bases spanning the gap. CDR3 coding DNA: TGTGCCAGCACGATAGGACTCCTGCAAGAGACCCAGTACTTC. Translated: CASTIGLLQETQYF.

This clonotype was detected only once. As DNA, the CDR3 is TGTGCCAGCAGTTACGGAACAGGGGTTCTCAACGAGCAGTACTTC. The encoded protein is CASSYGTGVLNEQYF. The V call is TRBV27, the J call TRBJ2-7, with 7 bases fitting TRBD1. In germline, CDR1 is MNHEY, CDR2 SMNVEV (reference sequence). The CDR3 covers 15 residues. V gave up 4 bases and J gave up 5 bases; unmatched junction bases: 11.

In its sample, this clonotype was seen a few times. The chain is built from TRBV6-2 or TRBV6-3 and TRBJ1-1, with a possible D match to TRBD1 (5 bases). The germline V and J ends were trimmed by 2 bases and 5 bases, with 12 bases remaining between them. The germline CDR1 and CDR2 sequences are MNHEY and SVGEGT. The CDR3 covers 14 residues. The CDR3 sequence: CASSYIGKGTEAFF. The CDR3 DNA reads as TGTGCCAGCAGTTACATTGGGAAGGGGACTGAAGCTTTCTTT.

This clonotype was picked up one time. This chain joins TRBV7-2 and TRBJ2-1, with TRBD2 matching 10 bases. This CDR3 contains 16 residues. V shed 1 base and J 2 bases; nucleotides not matched to a gene: 2. Germline V gives CDR1 SGHTA, CDR2 FQGNSA. The CDR3 protein is CASSLVTSGAYNEQFF. Here the CDR3 DNA reads TGTGCCAGCAGCTTAGTCACTAGCGGGGCCTACAATGAGCAGTTCTTC.

In its sample, this clonotype was seen many times. J is TRBJ2-3 and V is TRBV7-9; 9 nucleotides line up with TRBD2. The ends lost 4 bases at V and 7 bases at J; junction bases unmatched: 6. The germline gives CDR1 SEHNR, CDR2 FQNEAQ (reference sequence). The CDR3 consists of 14 residues. The CDR3, as DNA: TGTGCCAGCAGCTCACTAGCGGGCGCGTATACGCAGTATTTT. Amino acid sequence: CASSSLAGAYTQYF.

As regards this clonotype: A clone one base away is much larger, so this may be a read error. The rearrangement uses TRBV4-1 and TRBJ1-2; TRBD1 matches 10 bases. This CDR3 region has 15 residues. From germline, CDR1 is MGHRA and CDR2 YSYEKL. CDR3 sequence reads: CASSKPGQGRYSYTF. The CDR3 nucleotides are TGCGCCAGCAGCAAACCGGGACAGGGGCGCTATAGCTACACCTTC.

The V call is TRBV29-1, the J call TRBJ2-7; D ambiguous. The J call is in doubt because the DNA end fits TRBJ2-5 better. The CDR3 extends over 13 amino acids. The germline CDR1 and CDR2 sequences are SQVTM and ANQGSEA. This CDR3 reads CSVETSSSGTQYF. CDR3 coding DNA: TGCAGCGTTGAAACCTCGTCTTCTGGGACCCAGTACTTC.

V usage is TRBV6-2 or TRBV6-3 and J usage is TRBJ2-1, with D possibly matching TRBD2 (7 bases). The CDR3 is made up of 16 amino acids. The V end lost 0 bases, the J end lost 5 bases, and 14 bases lay between the germline ends. Per the germline V gene, CDR1 is MNHEY and CDR2 is SVGEGT. For the CDR3, the DNA is TGTGCCAGCAGTTACTCGGGGGAGGGGGGGGACAATGAGCAGTTCTTC. It yields the protein CASSYSGEGGDNEQFF.

The chain joins TRBV12-3 or TRBV12-4 to TRBJ2-5, with D uncertain. V shed 3 bases and J shed 2 bases, with 10 bases lying between them. This CDR3 is built from 14 residues. CDR3 sequence reads: CASSFGPVQETQYF. As DNA, the CDR3 is TGTGCCAGCAGTTTCGGACCGGTACAAGAGACCCAGTACTTC.